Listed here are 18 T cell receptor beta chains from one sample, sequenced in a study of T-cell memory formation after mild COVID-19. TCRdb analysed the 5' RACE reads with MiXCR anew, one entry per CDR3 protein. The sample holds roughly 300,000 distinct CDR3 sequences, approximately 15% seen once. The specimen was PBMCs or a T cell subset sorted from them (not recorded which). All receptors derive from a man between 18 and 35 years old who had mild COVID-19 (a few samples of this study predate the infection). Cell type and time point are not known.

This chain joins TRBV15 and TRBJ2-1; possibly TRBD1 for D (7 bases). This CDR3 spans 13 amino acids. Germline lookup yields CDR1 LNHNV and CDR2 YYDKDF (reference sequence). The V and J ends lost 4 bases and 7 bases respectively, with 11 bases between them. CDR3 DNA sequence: TGTGCCACCAGCATACAGGGGAGGAATGAGCAGTTCTTC. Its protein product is CATSIQGRNEQFF.

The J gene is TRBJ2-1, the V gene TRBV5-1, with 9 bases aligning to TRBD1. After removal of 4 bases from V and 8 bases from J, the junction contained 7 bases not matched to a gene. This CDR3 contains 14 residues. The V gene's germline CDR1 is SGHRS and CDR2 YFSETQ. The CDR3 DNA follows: TGCGCCAGCAGCGGGGACAGGGTGAGGTATGAGCAGTTCTTC. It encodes CASSGDRVRYEQFF.

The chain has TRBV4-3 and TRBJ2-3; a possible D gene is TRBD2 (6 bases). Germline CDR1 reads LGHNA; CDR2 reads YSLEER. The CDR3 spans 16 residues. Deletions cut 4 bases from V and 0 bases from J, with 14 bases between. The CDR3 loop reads CASSPSGLASTDTQYF. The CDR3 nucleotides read TGCGCCAGCAGCCCCTCGGGACTGGCTAGCACAGATACGCAGTATTTT.

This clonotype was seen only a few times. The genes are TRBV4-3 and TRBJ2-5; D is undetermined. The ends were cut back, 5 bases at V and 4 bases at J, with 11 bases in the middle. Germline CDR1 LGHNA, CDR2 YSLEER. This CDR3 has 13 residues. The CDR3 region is CASSSQWGETQYF. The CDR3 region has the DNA TGCGCCAGCAGCAGCCAATGGGGAGAGACCCAGTACTTC.

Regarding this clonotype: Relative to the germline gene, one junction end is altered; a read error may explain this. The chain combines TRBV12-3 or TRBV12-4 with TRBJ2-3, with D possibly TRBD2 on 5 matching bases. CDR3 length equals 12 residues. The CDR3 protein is CASSFPGDTHYF. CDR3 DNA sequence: TGTGCCAGCAGTTTCCCCGGGGATACGCATTATTTT.

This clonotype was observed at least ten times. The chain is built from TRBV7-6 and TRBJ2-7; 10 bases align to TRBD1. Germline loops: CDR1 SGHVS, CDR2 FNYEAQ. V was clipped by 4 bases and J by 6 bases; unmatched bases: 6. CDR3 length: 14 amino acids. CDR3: CASSSRDRGFEQYF. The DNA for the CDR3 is TGTGCCAGCAGCTCCCGGGACAGGGGATTCGAGCAGTACTTC.

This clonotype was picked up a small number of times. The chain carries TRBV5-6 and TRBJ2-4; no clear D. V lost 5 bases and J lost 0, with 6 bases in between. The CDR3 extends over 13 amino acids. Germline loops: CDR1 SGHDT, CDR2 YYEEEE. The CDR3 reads CASRDIAKNIQYF. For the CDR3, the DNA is TGTGCCAGCAGAGACATAGCCAAAAACATTCAGTACTTC.

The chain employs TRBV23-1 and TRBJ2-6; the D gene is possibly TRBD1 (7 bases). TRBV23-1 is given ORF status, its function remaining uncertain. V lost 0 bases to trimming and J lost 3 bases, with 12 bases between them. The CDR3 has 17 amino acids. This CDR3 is CASSQSNRGGGANVLTF. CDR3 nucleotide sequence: TGCGCCAGCAGTCAATCGAACAGGGGAGGTGGGGCCAACGTCCTGACTTTC.

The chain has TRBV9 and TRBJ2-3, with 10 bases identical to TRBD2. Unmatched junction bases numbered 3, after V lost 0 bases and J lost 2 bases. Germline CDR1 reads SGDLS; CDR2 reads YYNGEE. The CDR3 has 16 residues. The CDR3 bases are TGTGCCAGCAGCGTAGTAGCGGGGGGACTCACAGATACGCAGTATTTT. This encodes CASSVVAGGLTDTQYF.

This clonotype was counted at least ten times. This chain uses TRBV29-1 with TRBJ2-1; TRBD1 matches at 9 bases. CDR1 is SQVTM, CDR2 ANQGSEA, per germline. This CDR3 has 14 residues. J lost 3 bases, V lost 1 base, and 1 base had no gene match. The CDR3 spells CSVEGDRDYNEQFF. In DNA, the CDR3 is TGCAGCGTTGAAGGGGACAGGGACTACAATGAGCAGTTCTTC.

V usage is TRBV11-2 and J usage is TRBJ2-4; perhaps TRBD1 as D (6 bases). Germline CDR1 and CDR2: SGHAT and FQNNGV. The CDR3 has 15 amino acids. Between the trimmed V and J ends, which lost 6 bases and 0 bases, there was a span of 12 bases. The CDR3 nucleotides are TGTGCCAGCAGACCTCAGGGGACAGCCAAAAACATTCAGTACTTC. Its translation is CASRPQGTAKNIQYF.

The CDR3 is CSVPDFTDTQYF. The CDR3 DNA sequence: TGCAGCGTTCCGGATTTCACAGATACGCAGTATTTT. The chain joins TRBV29-1 to TRBJ2-3; no clear D. Trimming cost V 5 bases and J 2 bases, with 8 bases left between them. In germline, CDR1 is SQVTM, CDR2 ANQGSEA. CDR3 length: 12 residues.

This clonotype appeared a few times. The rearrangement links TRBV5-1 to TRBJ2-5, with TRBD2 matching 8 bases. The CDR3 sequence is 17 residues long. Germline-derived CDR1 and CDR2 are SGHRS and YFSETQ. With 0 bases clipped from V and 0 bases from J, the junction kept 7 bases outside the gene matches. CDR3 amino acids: CASSLVASGLYQETQYF. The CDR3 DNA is TGCGCCAGCAGCTTGGTGGCTAGCGGGTTGTACCAAGAGACCCAGTACTTC.

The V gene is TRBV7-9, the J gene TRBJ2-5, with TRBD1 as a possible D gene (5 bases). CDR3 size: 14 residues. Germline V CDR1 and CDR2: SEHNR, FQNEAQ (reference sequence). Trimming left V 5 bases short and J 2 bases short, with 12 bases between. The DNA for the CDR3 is TGTGCCAGCAGCCAGACAGAAATTCAAGAGACCCAGTACTTC. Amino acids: CASSQTEIQETQYF.

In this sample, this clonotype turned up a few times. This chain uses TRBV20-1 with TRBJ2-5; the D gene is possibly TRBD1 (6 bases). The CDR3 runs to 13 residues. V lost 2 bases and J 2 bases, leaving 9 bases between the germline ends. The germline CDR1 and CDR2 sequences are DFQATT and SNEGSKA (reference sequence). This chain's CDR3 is CSARPGQQETQYF. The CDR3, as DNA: TGCAGTGCTAGACCGGGACAACAAGAGACCCAGTACTTC.

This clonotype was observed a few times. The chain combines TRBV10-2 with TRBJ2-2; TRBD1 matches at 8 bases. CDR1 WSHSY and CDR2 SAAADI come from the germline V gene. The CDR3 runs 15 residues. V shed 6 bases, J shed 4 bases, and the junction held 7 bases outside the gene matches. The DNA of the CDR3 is TGCGCCAGCAGGCGCCAGGGGGCTGGCACCGGGGAGCTGTTTTTT. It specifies CASRRQGAGTGELFF.

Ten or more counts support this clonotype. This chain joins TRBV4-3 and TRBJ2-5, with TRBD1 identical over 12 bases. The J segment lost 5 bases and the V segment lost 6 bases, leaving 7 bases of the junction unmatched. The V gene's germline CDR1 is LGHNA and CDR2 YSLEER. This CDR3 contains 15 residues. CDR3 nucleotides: TGCGCCAGCAGTTGGGACAGGGGGCACGGTGAGACCCAGTACTTC. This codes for CASSWDRGHGETQYF.

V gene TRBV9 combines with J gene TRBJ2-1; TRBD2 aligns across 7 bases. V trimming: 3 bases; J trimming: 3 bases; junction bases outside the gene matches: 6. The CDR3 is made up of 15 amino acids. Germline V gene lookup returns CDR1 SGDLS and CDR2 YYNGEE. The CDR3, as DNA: TGTGCCAGCAGCGAGCGGACTAGTCTCTACAATGAGCAGTTCTTC. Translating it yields CASSERTSLYNEQFF.